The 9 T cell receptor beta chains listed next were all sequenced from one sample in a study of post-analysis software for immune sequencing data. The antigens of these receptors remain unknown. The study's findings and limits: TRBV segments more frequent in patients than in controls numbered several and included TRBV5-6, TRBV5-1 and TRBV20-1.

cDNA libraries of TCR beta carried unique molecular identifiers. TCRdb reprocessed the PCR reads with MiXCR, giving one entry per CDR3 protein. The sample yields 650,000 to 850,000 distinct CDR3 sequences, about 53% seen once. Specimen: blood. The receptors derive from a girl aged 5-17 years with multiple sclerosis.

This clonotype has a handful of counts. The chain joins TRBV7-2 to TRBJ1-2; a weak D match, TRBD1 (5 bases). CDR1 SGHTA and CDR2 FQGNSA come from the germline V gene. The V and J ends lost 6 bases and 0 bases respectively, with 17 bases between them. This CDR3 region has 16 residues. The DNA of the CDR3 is TGTGCCAGCAGTCCAATCCAGGGCTTGACTAACTATGGCTACACCTTC. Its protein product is CASSPIQGLTNYGYTF.

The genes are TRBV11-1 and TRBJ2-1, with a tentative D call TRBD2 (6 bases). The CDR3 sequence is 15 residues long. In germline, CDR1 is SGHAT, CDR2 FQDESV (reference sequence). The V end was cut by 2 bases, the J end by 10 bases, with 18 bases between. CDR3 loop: CASSLNGRTFGEQFF. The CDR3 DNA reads TGTGCCAGCAGCTTAAACGGGAGAACCTTTGGGGAGCAGTTCTTC.

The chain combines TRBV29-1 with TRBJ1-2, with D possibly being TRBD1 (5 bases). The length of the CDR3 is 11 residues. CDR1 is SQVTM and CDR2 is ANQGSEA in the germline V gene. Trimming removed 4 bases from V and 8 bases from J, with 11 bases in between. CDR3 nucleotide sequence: TGCAGCGTTGCACGCAGGGACGGCTACACCTTC. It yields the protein CSVARRDGYTF.

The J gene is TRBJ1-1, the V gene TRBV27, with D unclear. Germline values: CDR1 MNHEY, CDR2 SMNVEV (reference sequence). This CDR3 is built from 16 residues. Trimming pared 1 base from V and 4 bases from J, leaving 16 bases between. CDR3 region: CASSLYWTLKATEAFF. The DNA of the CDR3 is TGTGCCAGCAGTTTATATTGGACGCTTAAAGCCACTGAAGCTTTCTTT.

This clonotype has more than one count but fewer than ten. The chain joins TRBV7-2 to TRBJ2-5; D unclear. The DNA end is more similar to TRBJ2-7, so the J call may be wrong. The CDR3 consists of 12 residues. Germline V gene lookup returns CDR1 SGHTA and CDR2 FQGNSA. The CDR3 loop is CASSPPDYEQYF. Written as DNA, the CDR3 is TGTGCCAGCAGCCCACCAGATTACGAGCAGTACTTC.

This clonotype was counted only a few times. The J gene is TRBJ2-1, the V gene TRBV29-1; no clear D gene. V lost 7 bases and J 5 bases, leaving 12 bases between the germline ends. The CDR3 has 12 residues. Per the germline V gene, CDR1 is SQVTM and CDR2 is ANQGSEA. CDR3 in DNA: TGCAGCGCTATGACTGGAAACAATGAGCAGTTCTTC. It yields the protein CSAMTGNNEQFF.

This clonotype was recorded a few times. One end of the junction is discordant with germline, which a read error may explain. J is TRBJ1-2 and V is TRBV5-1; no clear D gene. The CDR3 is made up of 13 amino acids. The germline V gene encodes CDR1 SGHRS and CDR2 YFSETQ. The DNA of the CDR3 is TGTGCCAGCAGTTTGGAGGTTAACTATGGCTACACCTTC. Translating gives CASSLEVNYGYTF.

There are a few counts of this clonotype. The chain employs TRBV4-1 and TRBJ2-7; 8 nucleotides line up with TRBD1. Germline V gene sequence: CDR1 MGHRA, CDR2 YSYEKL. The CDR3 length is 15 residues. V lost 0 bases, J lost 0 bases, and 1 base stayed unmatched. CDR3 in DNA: TGCGCCAGCAGCCAAGAAGGACAGGGCTCCTACGAGCAGTACTTC. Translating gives CASSQEGQGSYEQYF.

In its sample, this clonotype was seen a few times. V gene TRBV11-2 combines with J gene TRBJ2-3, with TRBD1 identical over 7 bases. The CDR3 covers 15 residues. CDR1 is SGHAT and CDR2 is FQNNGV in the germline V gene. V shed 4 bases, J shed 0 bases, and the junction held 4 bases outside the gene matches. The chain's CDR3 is CASSSRGLSTDTQYF. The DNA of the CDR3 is TGTGCCAGCAGCTCCAGGGGGTTAAGCACAGATACGCAGTATTTT.